The 21 T cell receptor beta chains listed next were all sequenced from one sample in a study of blood T cell repertoires in COVID-19. Sequenced by immunoSEQ multiplex PCR; TCRdb stores in-frame clones only, minus some. The data contain around 200,000 clones, around 85% of them singletons. The sample was peripheral blood. These receptors all come from a person between 65 and 80 years old with COVID-19, enrolled during active disease.

V gene TRBV29-1 combines with J gene TRBJ2-2; the match to TRBD1 covers 7 bases. V lost 6 bases and J lost 4; bases outside the gene matches: 11. Per the germline V gene, CDR1 is SQVTM and CDR2 is ANQGSEA. The CDR3 sequence is 15 residues long. The CDR3 nucleotides are TGCAGCGTGAGAAGGTCAGGGGGTGGCACCGGGGAGCTGTTTTTT. This encodes CSVRRSGGGTGELFF.

The chain couples TRBV19 to TRBJ1-1, with a weak D call TRBD1 (6 bases). Germline CDR1 LNHDA, CDR2 SQIVND (reference sequence). Trimming removed 6 bases at V and 1 base at J, with 12 bases between. The CDR3 sequence is 14 residues long. The CDR3 DNA reads TGTGCCAGTAGAAACAGGGTTGGGAACACTGAAGCTTTCTTT. This encodes CASRNRVGNTEAFF. Complete variable domain (other parts from reference TRBV19 and TRBJ1-1): DGGITQSPKYLFRKEGQNVTLSCEQNLNHDAMYWYRQDPGQGLRLIYYSQIVNDFQKGDIAEGYSVSREKKESFPLTVTSAQKNPTAFYLCASRNRVGNTEAFFGQGTRLTVV.

The chain couples TRBV9 to TRBJ2-7; 9 bases are shared with TRBD2. This CDR3 is 15 amino acids long. Trimming cost V 0 bases and J 2 bases; bases outside gene matches: 3. Germline CDR1 and CDR2: SGDLS and YYNGEE. As DNA, the CDR3 is TGTGCCAGCAGCGTAGTAGCGGGGGACCCCTACGAGCAGTACTTC. It translates to CASSVVAGDPYEQYF.

The chain has TRBV5-1 and TRBJ2-7, with 8 bases matching TRBD1. There are 15 residues in the CDR3. The ends lost 0 bases at V and 4 bases at J; junction bases unmatched: 6. Germline CDR1 reads SGHRS; CDR2 reads YFSETQ. CDR3 in amino acids: CASSLAVGQGYEQYF. The CDR3 nucleotides read TGCGCCAGCAGCTTGGCCGTAGGACAGGGATACGAGCAGTACTTC.

V and J are TRBV12-3 or TRBV12-4 and TRBJ2-5, with D unclear. The V end lost 2 bases, the J end lost 2 bases, and 6 bases lay between the germline ends. CDR3 length equals 13 residues. CDR3 sequence reads: CASSLWQQETQYF. The CDR3 DNA reads TGTGCCAGCAGTTTATGGCAGCAAGAGACCCAGTACTTC.

The V call is TRBV2, the J call TRBJ2-1; D call uncertain. With 4 bases removed from V and 4 bases from J, the gap between germline ends came to 20 bases. CDR1 is SNHLY, CDR2 FYNNEI, per germline. This CDR3 region has 17 residues. For the CDR3, the DNA is TGTGCCAGCAGTGCTTCGTCCAATTTGCTACCTTACAATGAGCAGTTCTTC. This codes for CASSASSNLLPYNEQFF. The full variable domain, with the rest looked up from reference TRBV2 and TRBJ2-1, is EPEVTQTPSHQVTQMGQEVILRCVPISNHLYFYWYRQILGQKVEFLVSFYNNEISEKSEIFDDQFSVERPDGSNFTLKIRSTKLEDSAMYFCASSASSNLLPYNEQFFGPGTRLTVL.

This chain connects TRBV7-2 to TRBJ1-1; D unclear. CDR1 SGHTA and CDR2 FQGNSA come from the germline V gene. Trimming cost V 3 bases and J 8 bases, with 13 bases left between them. This CDR3 has 13 amino acids. CDR3 in amino acids: CASSFNERGEAFF. The CDR3 nucleotides read TGTGCCAGCAGCTTTAACGAAAGAGGGGAAGCTTTCTTT. Drawing the rest from reference TRBV7-2 and TRBJ1-1, the complete variable domain is GAGVSQSPSNKVTEKGKDVELRCDPISGHTALYWYRQSLGQGLEFLIYFQGNSAPDKSGLPSDRFSAERTGGSVSTLTIQRTQQEDSAVYLCASSFNERGEAFFGQGTRLTVV.

V usage is TRBV7-9 and J usage is TRBJ2-7; maybe TRBD2 (6 bases). The CDR3 sequence is 15 residues long. Germline V gene data show CDR1 as SEHNR and CDR2 as FQNEAQ (reference sequence). The ends were cut back, 5 bases at V and 3 bases at J, with 17 bases in the middle. The CDR3: CASSRIGGTVYEQYF. CDR3 nucleotide sequence: TGTGCCAGCAGCCGCATTGGAGGGACTGTCTACGAGCAGTACTTC.

The genes are TRBV5-6 and TRBJ2-7; weak D call: TRBD1 (7 bases). The CDR3 loop spans 13 amino acids. CDR1 and CDR2 (germline): SGHDT, YYEEEE. V was clipped by 5 bases and J by 4 bases, with 13 bases between them. The CDR3 bases are TGTGCCAGCAGTTCGACAGGGAGGTACGAGCAGTACTTC. This codes for CASSSTGRYEQYF.

The rearrangement links TRBV3-1 (or the pseudogene TRBV3-2) to TRBJ1-2, with 8 positions matching TRBD1. J gave up 1 base and V 0 bases, and 10 bases lay outside the gene matches. Germline CDR1 is LGHDT and CDR2 is YNNKEL (reference sequence). This CDR3 region has 18 residues. The CDR3 nucleotides are TGTGCCAGCAGCCAAGATAGGGCAGGGGGCCCGTTTAACTATGGCTACACCTTC. Amino acids: CASSQDRAGGPFNYGYTF.

The genes are TRBV14 and TRBJ1-2, with TRBD1 as a possible D gene (5 bases). The germline V gene encodes CDR1 SGHDN and CDR2 FVKESK. V was trimmed by 1 base and J by 6 bases, leaving 21 bases between them. This CDR3 spans 17 amino acids. The DNA for the CDR3 is TGTGCCAGCAGCCAAGCCTTATATTCGGACGGACACGATGGCTACACCTTC. This translates into CASSQALYSDGHDGYTF.

The rearrangement uses TRBV18 and TRBJ2-5; a weak D match, TRBD1 (6 bases). This CDR3 has 13 amino acids. Trimming pared 3 bases from V and 2 bases from J, leaving 7 bases between. Germline loops: CDR1 KGHSH, CDR2 LQKENI. CDR3 residues: CASSPRGQETQYF. The CDR3 DNA reads TGTGCCAGCTCACCCAGGGGACAAGAGACCCAGTACTTC.

The V gene is TRBV14, the J gene TRBJ2-3; 10 nucleotides agree with TRBD2. With V trimmed by 4 bases and J by 6 bases, 7 bases remained unmatched. The CDR3 totals 15 residues. Germline V lookup: CDR1 SGHDN, CDR2 FVKESK. The CDR3 protein is CASSPLAGAIDTQYF. The CDR3 DNA reads as TGTGCCAGCAGCCCCCTAGCGGGGGCGATCGATACGCAGTATTTT.

This chain uses TRBV7-3 with TRBJ2-1, with D tentatively TRBD2 (6 bases). Trimming took 2 bases from V and 4 from J, leaving 18 bases between them. Germline lookup yields CDR1 SGHTA and CDR2 FQGTGA. This CDR3 region has 17 residues. CDR3 amino acids: CASSLDRGGTGYNEQFF. The CDR3 DNA sequence: TGTGCCAGCAGCTTAGATCGGGGCGGGACGGGTTACAATGAGCAGTTCTTC. The full variable domain, with the rest looked up from reference TRBV7-3 and TRBJ2-1, is GAGVSQTPSNKVTEKGKYVELRCDPISGHTALYWYRQSLGQGPEFLIYFQGTGAADDSGLPNDRFFAVRPEGSVSTLKIQRTERGDSAVYLCASSLDRGGTGYNEQFFGPGTRLTVL.

There are many counts of this clone. This chain joins TRBV5-1 and TRBJ2-7; TRBD2 aligns across 10 bases. CDR1 and CDR2 (germline): SGHRS, YFSETQ. The J segment lost 2 bases and the V segment lost 1 base, leaving 0 bases of the junction unmatched. The CDR3 contains 14 residues. CDR3 amino acids: CASSLTSGTYEQYF. Here the CDR3 DNA reads TGCGCCAGCAGCTTGACTAGCGGGACCTACGAGCAGTACTTC. Together with reference TRBV5-1 and TRBJ2-7, the CDR3 gives the full variable domain: KAGVTQTPRYLIKTRGQQVTLSCSPISGHRSVSWYQQTPGQGLQFLFEYFSETQRNKGNFPGRFSGRQFSNSRSEMNVSTLELGDSALYLCASSLTSGTYEQYFGPGTRLTVT.

The chain couples TRBV4-2 to TRBJ2-1; D perhaps matches TRBD2 (7 bases). CDR1 and CDR2 from the germline V gene are LGHNA and YNFKEQ. The V end was cut by 1 base, the J end by 6 bases, with 10 bases between. This CDR3 comprises 14 residues. The CDR3 bases are TGTGCCAGCAGCCAAGTCGGGGGGCTCAATGAGCAGTTCTTC. The encoded protein is CASSQVGGLNEQFF.

This sequence joins TRBV5-5 and TRBJ1-3; D is possibly TRBD1 (5 bases). The V gene's germline CDR1 is SGHKS and CDR2 YYEKEE (reference sequence). This CDR3 has 15 residues. The V end was cut by 0 bases, the J end by 2 bases, with 9 bases between. The CDR3 DNA sequence: TGTGCCAGCAGCTTGGAATGGGGCGCTGGAAACACCATATATTTT. Protein product: CASSLEWGAGNTIYF.

The gene calls are TRBV19 and TRBJ1-1; D might be TRBD1 (5 bases). V was shortened by 5 bases and J by 3 bases, with 13 bases between the two germline ends. The CDR3 runs 14 residues. Germline-derived CDR1 and CDR2 are LNHDA and SQIVND (reference sequence). Here the CDR3 DNA reads TGTGCCAGTAGTGCCGGACATTGGGACACTGAAGCTTTCTTT. Its translation is CASSAGHWDTEAFF.

This chain connects TRBV15 to TRBJ2-5; 11 nucleotides match TRBD2. The CDR3 runs to 20 residues. J gave up 4 bases and V 1 base, and 17 bases lay outside the gene matches. Germline CDR1 reads LNHNV; CDR2 reads YYDKDF (reference sequence). CDR3 nucleotides: TGTGCCACCAGCAGAGGCGGGGCTACGCTAGCGGGAGGATTCTTAGAGACCCAGTACTTC. Its translation: CATSRGGATLAGGFLETQYF.

The J gene is TRBJ1-2, the V gene TRBV7-3; weak D call: TRBD1 (5 bases). The V end lost 1 base, the J end lost 3 bases, and 15 bases lay between the germline ends. The V gene's germline CDR1 is SGHTA and CDR2 FQGTGA. This CDR3 is 16 amino acids long. The CDR3 is CASSLNGAGTDYGYTF. As DNA, the CDR3 is TGTGCCAGCAGCTTAAATGGCGCGGGGACGGACTATGGCTACACCTTC.

The genes are TRBV5-1 and TRBJ1-5; D remains unclear. CDR3 length: 15 residues. CDR1 is SGHRS, CDR2 YFSETQ, per germline. V was clipped by 0 bases and J by 0 bases, with 7 bases between them. For the CDR3, the DNA is TGCGCCAGCAGCTTGGGCGGGGTTAGCAATCAGCCCCAGCATTTT. It yields the protein CASSLGGVSNQPQHF. The full variable domain, its missing parts supplied by reference TRBV5-1 and TRBJ1-5, is KAGVTQTPRYLIKTRGQQVTLSCSPISGHRSVSWYQQTPGQGLQFLFEYFSETQRNKGNFPGRFSGRQFSNSRSEMNVSTLELGDSALYLCASSLGGVSNQPQHFGDGTRLSIL.